This is a list of T cell receptor beta chains from one sample in a study of cytomegalovirus exposure and HLA in healthy donors. Clones were sequenced by immunoSEQ multiplex PCR, and TCRdb holds only the in-frame ones, with some missing. This table lists about 200,000 clones. Specimen: PBMCs. These receptors came from a woman in her twenties or thirties in good health and CMV-seropositive. Each CDR3 is given with its conserved first and last residue. The D gene is left open where the match is weak.

d_call j_call v_call cdr3_aa cdr3_nt
TRBD1 TRBJ1-1 TRBV7-9 CASSLGLGTASSMNTEAFF TGTGCCAGCAGCTTGGGGCTCGGGACAGCAAGTAGCATGAACACTGAAGCTTTCTTT
NA TRBJ1-2 TRBV7-9 CASSLALAPYGYTF TGTGCCAGCAGCTTAGCGCTGGCTCCTTATGGCTACACCTTC
TRBD1 TRBJ1-2 TRBV9 CASSEGQGTFYGYTF TGTGCCAGCAGCGAGGGACAGGGAACCTTCTATGGCTACACCTTC
NA TRBJ2-7 TRBV4-1 CASSQSGSYEQYF TGCGCCAGCAGCCAAAGTGGGAGCTACGAGCAGTACTTC
NA TRBJ1-5 TRBV9 CASSLGADNQPQHF TGTGCCAGCAGTCTGGGGGCGGACAATCAGCCCCAGCATTTT
TRBD2 TRBJ2-3 TRBV11-2 CASSLGLAGLPHSTDTQYF TGTGCCAGCAGCTTAGGACTAGCGGGGCTCCCTCACTCCACAGATACGCAGTATTTT
NA TRBJ2-5 TRBV29-1 CSVLGLDQETQYF TGCAGCGTTCTGGGGCTTGACCAAGAGACCCAGTACTTC
NA TRBJ2-1 TRBV28 CASSIPGGADAINEQFF TGTGCCAGCAGCATCCCCGGGGGAGCGGACGCCATTAATGAGCAGTTCTTC
NA TRBJ2-5 TRBV5-6 CASSLSHGETQYF TGTGCCAGCAGCTTGAGTCACGGAGAGACCCAGTACTTC
NA TRBJ2-7 TRBV15 CATSREGRDNIYEQYF TGTGCCACCAGCAGAGAGGGCAGGGACAATATCTACGAGCAGTACTTC
NA TRBJ1-1 TRBV6-5 CASTDGGRMTEAFF TGTGCCAGCACCGACGGGGGTCGCATGACTGAAGCTTTCTTT
TRBD2 TRBJ2-7 TRBV28 CASSAPSGRVYEQYF TGTGCCAGCAGCGCTCCTAGCGGGAGGGTCTACGAGCAGTACTTC
TRBD1 TRBJ1-4 TRBV6-1 CASTRDRGNEKLFF TGTGCCAGCACCCGGGACAGAGGAAATGAAAAACTGTTTTTT
NA TRBJ1-1 TRBV4-1 CASSQGHRNTEAFF TGCGCCAGCAGCCAAGGACACAGGAACACTGAAGCTTTCTTT
NA TRBJ2-2 TRBV4-3 CASSQERSSGELFF TGCGCCAGCAGCCAAGAAAGATCGAGCGGGGAGCTGTTTTTT
TRBD2 TRBJ2-5 TRBV4-1 CASSQARGGEPETQYF TGCGCCAGCAGCCAAGCACGGGGGGGAGAACCAGAGACCCAGTACTTC
TRBD1 TRBJ1-2 TRBV15 CATSRPDRDYGYTF TGTGCCACCAGCAGACCCGACAGGGACTATGGCTACACCTTC
NA TRBJ1-3 TRBV30 CAWNPSWGAGNTIYF TGTGCCTGGAACCCCAGTTGGGGAGCTGGAAACACCATATATTTT
NA TRBJ2-5 TRBV7-9 CASSLGRVAGETQYF TGTGCCAGCAGCTTAGGTCGGGTTGCGGGGGAGACCCAGTACTTC
TRBD1 TRBJ2-2 TRBV10-3 CAITDRAGELFF TGTGCCATCACTGACAGGGCCGGGGAGCTGTTTTTT
TRBD2 TRBJ2-1 TRBV19 CASRSAGTSGRVLSYNEQFF TGTGCCAGTAGGAGTGCTGGGACTAGCGGGAGGGTCCTTTCCTACAATGAGCAGTTCTTC
TRBD1 TRBJ1-1 TRBV6-5 CASRRDRNTEAFF TGTGCCAGCAGACGGGACAGGAACACTGAAGCTTTCTTT
NA TRBJ1-5 TRBV2 CASSEDRAEYSNQPQHF TGTGCCAGCAGTGAAGACAGGGCTGAGTATAGCAATCAGCCCCAGCATTTT
NA TRBJ2-7 TRBV5-6 CASSLRQGGYEQYF TGTGCCAGCAGCTTGCGTCAGGGGGGCTACGAGCAGTACTTC
NA TRBJ2-7 TRBV27 CASSFGVGEVSYEQYF TGTGCCAGCAGTTTTGGTGTCGGAGAAGTAAGTTACGAGCAGTACTTC
NA TRBJ1-1 TRBV7-6 CASSLERWGGEAFF TGTGCCAGCAGCTTAGAAAGGTGGGGGGGTGAAGCTTTCTTT
NA TRBJ2-1 TRBV30 CAWSRTGEYNEQFF TGTGCCTGGAGTCGGACTGGCGAGTACAATGAGCAGTTCTTC
NA TRBJ1-2 TRBV6-5 CASSYGHGTPWGGYTF TGTGCCAGCAGTTACGGACACGGGACACCCTGGGGAGGCTACACCTTC
TRBD1 TRBJ1-6 TRBV5-1 CASTSLDRGSPLHF TGCGCCAGCACGTCCTTGGACAGGGGTTCACCCCTCCACTTT
TRBD2 TRBJ2-7 TRBV25-1 CASSEPHVAGYEQYF TGTGCCAGCAGTGAACCCCACGTAGCGGGGTACGAGCAGTACTTC
TRBD2 TRBJ2-2 TRBV7-8 CASSPLGLADTGELFF TGTGCCAGCAGCCCACTAGGACTAGCGGACACCGGGGAGCTGTTTTTT
NA TRBJ1-1 TRBV18 CASSPMETEAFF TGTGCCAGCTCACCCATGGAGACTGAAGCTTTCTTT
NA TRBJ2-1 TRBV12-5 CASGLFSLLSSSYNEQFF TGTGCTAGTGGTTTGTTCTCTCTTTTGTCGAGCTCCTACAATGAGCAGTTCTTC
NA TRBJ1-5 TRBV5-6 CASSSGGIFNQPQHF TGTGCCAGCAGCTCGGGAGGCATCTTCAATCAGCCCCAGCATTTT
NA TRBJ2-7 TRBV5-1 CASSQHAGTTYEQYF TGCGCCAGCAGCCAGCATGCGGGGACGACCTACGAGCAGTACTTC
TRBD2 TRBJ2-1 TRBV28 CASSLSAGGKNEQFF TGTGCCAGCAGTTTATCTGCGGGAGGAAAGAATGAGCAGTTCTTC
NA TRBJ1-3 TRBV7-9 CASSPYGGFGNTIYF TGTGCCAGCAGCCCCTATGGGGGCTTTGGAAACACCATATATTTT
NA TRBJ1-2 TRBV6-6 CASSLLRTDTGYTF TGTGCCAGCAGTTTACTCCGGACTGACACTGGCTACACCTTC
TRBD2 TRBJ2-1 TRBV7-6 CASSLGGLASTEQFF TGTGCCAGCAGCTTAGGGGGACTAGCTAGCACTGAGCAGTTCTTC
TRBD2 TRBJ2-1 TRBV7-2 CASSLSASSGMNNEQFF TGTGCCAGCAGCTTATCAGCCTCTAGCGGTATGAACAATGAGCAGTTCTTC
NA TRBJ2-1 TRBV27 CASSNGVNNEQFF TGTGCCAGCAGTAACGGAGTCAACAATGAGCAGTTCTTC
NA TRBJ2-5 TRBV12-5 CASALDRQETQYF TGTGCTAGTGCCCTAGACAGACAAGAGACCCAGTACTTC
TRBD2 TRBJ2-7 TRBV6-5 CASSRQREPYEQYF TGTGCCAGCAGCCGACAGCGGGAACCCTACGAGCAGTACTTC
TRBD2 TRBJ2-1 TRBV7-9 CASSSTGGEGAQFF TGTGCCAGCAGCTCTACGGGGGGGGAGGGTGCGCAGTTCTTC
TRBD1 TRBJ2-5 TRBV5-1 CASSTTGGWETQYF TGCGCCAGCAGCACGACAGGGGGCTGGGAGACCCAGTACTTC
TRBD2 TRBJ2-1 TRBV2 CASRTSGLDNEQFF TGTGCCAGCAGGACTAGCGGGCTAGACAATGAGCAGTTCTTC
NA TRBJ2-1 TRBV7-9 CASSFRDTSYNEQFF TGTGCCAGCAGCTTCCGGGACACGTCCTACAATGAGCAGTTCTTC
NA TRBJ1-2 TRBV19 CASSIPTDNYGYTF TGTGCCAGTAGTATCCCGACAGATAACTATGGCTACACCTTC
TRBD1 TRBJ1-6 TRBV18 CASSPSIQGESPLHF TGTGCCAGCTCACCTTCAATACAGGGGGAATCACCCCTCCACTTT